This TCR beta chain was captured in a study of blood T cell repertoires in COVID-19. Original handling: For nucleated cells, counts were estimated from reference gene primer amplification. The protocol was immunoSEQ multiplex PCR, while the TCRdb copy is restricted to in-frame clones and leaves out a portion. V, J and clone size were drawn from that table, and D and trimming were deduced from the DNA. The data show approximately 140,000 clones, roughly 80% seen once. The CDR3 totals 15 residues. Germline lookup yields CDR1 MNHEY and CDR2 SVGAGI. With 8 bases removed from V and 2 bases from J, the gap between germline ends came to 17 bases.

Input material: peripheral blood. This chain joins TRBV6-5 and TRBJ2-3, with D possibly matching TRBD2 (5 bases). The source is a man aged 50 to 59 with acute or convalescent COVID-19. The CDR3 region is CASFPPGSSTDTQYF. In DNA form, the CDR3 reads TGTGCCAGCTTCCCCCCGGGGAGCTCCACAGATACGCAGTATTTT.